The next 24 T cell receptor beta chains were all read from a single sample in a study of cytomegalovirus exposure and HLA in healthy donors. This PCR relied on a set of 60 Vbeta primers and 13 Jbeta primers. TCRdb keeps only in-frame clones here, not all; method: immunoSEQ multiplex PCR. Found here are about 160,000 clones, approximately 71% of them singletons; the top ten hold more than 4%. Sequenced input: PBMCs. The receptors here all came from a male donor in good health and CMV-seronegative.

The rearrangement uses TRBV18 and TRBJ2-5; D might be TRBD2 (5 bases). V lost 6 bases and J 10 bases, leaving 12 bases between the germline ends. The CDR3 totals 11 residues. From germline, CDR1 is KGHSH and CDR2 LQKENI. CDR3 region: CASSPGNGQYF. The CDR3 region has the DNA TGTGCCAGCTCCCCCGGGAATGGCCAGTACTTC.

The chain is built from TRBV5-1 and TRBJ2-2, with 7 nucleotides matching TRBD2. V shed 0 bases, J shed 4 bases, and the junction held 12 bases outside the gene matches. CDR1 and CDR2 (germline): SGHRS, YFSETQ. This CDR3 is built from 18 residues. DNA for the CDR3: TGCGCCAGCAGCTTGGTTATATCTGGCGGGAGTACCACCGGGGAGCTGTTTTTT. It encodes CASSLVISGGSTTGELFF.

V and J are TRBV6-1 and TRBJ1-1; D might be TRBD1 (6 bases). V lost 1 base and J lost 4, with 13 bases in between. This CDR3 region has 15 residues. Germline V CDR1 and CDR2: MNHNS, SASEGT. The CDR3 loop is CASSEEAGASTEAFF. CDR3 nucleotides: TGTGCCAGCAGTGAAGAAGCAGGGGCCTCCACTGAAGCTTTCTTT.

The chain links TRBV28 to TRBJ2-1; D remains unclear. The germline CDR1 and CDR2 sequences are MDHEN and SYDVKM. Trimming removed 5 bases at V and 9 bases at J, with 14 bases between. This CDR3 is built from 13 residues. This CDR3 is CASSPTSSREQFF. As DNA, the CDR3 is TGTGCCAGCAGTCCCACCTCTAGTCGTGAGCAGTTCTTC.

CDR3 sequence reads: CASRAGGSNEQFF. The CDR3 nucleotides are TGTGCCTCCCGGGCGGGGGGGTCGAATGAGCAGTTCTTC. The chain is built from TRBV6-6 and TRBJ2-1, with 9 bases fitting TRBD2. Germline V gene lookup returns CDR1 MNHNY and CDR2 SVGAGI (reference sequence). The CDR3 covers 13 residues. The ends lost 11 bases at V and 7 bases at J; junction bases unmatched: 9.

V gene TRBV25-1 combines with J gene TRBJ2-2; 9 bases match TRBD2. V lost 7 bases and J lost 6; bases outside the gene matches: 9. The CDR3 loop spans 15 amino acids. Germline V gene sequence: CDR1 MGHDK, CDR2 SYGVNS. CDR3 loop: CASNARSGSAGELFF. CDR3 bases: TGTGCCAGCAATGCGCGTAGCGGGAGTGCCGGGGAGCTGTTTTTT.

CDR3 loop: CASRTGAATNEKLFF. The CDR3 DNA follows: TGTGCCAGCAGAACGGGAGCAGCAACTAATGAAAAACTGTTTTTT. The chain carries TRBV11-2 and TRBJ1-4; D call uncertain. The germline V and J ends were trimmed by 6 bases and 0 bases, with 11 bases remaining between them. Germline-derived CDR1 and CDR2 are SGHAT and FQNNGV. This CDR3 is 15 amino acids long.

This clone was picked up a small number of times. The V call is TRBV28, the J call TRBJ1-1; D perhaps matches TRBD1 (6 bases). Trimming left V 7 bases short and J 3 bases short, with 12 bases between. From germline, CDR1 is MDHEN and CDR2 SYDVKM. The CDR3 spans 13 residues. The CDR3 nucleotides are TGTGCCAGCACGACGGACAGCTACACTGAAGCTTTCTTT. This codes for CASTTDSYTEAFF.

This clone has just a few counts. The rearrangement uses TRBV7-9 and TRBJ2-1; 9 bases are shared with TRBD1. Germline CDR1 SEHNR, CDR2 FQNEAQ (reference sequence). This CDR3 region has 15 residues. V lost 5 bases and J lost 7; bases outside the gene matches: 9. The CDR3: CASSVQGALINEQFF. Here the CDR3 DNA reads TGTGCCAGCAGCGTACAGGGGGCTCTGATAAATGAGCAGTTCTTC. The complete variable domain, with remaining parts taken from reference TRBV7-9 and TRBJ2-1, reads DTGVSQNPRHKITKRGQNVTFRCDPISEHNRLYWYRQTLGQGPEFLTYFQNEAQLEKSRLLSDRFSAERPKGSFSTLEIQRTEQGDSAMYLCASSVQGALINEQFFGPGTRLTVL.

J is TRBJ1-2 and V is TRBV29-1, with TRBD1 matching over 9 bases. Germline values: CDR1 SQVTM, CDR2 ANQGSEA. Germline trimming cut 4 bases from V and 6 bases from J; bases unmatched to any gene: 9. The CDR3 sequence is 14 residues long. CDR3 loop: CSVGREQGANGYTF. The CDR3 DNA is TGCAGCGTTGGGAGGGAACAGGGGGCGAATGGCTACACCTTC.

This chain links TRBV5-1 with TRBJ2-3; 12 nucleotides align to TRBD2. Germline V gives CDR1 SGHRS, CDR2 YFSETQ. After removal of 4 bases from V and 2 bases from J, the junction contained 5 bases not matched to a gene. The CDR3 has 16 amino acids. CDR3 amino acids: CASSQTSGGSTDTQYF. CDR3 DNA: TGCGCCAGCAGCCAAACTAGCGGGGGGTCCACAGATACGCAGTATTTT.

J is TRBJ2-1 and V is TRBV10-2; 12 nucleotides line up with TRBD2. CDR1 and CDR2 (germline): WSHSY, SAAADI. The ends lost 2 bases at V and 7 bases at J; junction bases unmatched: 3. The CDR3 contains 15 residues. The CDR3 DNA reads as TGCGCCAGCAGTGAGATTCTAGCGGGAGGGAATGAGCAGTTCTTC. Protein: CASSEILAGGNEQFF.

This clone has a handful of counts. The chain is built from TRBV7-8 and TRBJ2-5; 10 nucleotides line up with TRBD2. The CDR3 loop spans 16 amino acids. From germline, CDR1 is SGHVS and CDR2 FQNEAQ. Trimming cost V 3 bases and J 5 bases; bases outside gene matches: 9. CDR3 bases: TGTGCCAGCAGCTTTTCTGGTAGCGGGGGGTGGGAGACCCAGTACTTC. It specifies CASSFSGSGGWETQYF. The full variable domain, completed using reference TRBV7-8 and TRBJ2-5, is GAGVSQSPRYKVAKRGQDVALRCDPISGHVSLFWYQQALGQGPEFLTYFQNEAQLDKSGLPSDRFFAERPEGSVSTLKIQRTQQEDSAVYLCASSFSGSGGWETQYFGPGTRLLVL.

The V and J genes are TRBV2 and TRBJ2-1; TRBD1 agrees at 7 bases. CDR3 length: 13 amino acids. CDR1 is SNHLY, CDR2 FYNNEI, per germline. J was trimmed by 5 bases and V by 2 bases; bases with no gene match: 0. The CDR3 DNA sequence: TGTGCCAGCAGTGAACAGGGGGACAATGAGCAGTTCTTC. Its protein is CASSEQGDNEQFF.

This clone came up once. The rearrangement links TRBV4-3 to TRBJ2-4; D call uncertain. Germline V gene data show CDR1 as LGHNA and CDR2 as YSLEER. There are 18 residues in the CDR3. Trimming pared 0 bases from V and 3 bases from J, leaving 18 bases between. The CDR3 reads CASSQDPRSPTGKNIQYF. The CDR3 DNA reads TGCGCCAGCAGCCAAGATCCCCGGTCCCCCACCGGCAAAAACATTCAGTACTTC.

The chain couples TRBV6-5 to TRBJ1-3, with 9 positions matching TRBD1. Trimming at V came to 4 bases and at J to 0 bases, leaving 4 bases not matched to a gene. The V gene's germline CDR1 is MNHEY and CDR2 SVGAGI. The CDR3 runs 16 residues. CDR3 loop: CASSSPGQGSGNTIYF. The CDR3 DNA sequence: TGTGCCAGCAGTTCCCCGGGACAGGGCTCTGGAAACACCATATATTTT.

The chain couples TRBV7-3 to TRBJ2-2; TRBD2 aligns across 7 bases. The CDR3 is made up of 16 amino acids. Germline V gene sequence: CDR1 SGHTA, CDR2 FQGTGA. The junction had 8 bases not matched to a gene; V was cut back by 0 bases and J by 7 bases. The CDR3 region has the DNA TGTGCCAGCAGCTTAACGAGGCTAGGGGAGGGCGGGGAGCTGTTTTTT. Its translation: CASSLTRLGEGGELFF. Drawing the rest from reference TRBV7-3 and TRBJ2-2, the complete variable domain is GAGVSQTPSNKVTEKGKYVELRCDPISGHTALYWYRQSLGQGPEFLIYFQGTGAADDSGLPNDRFFAVRPEGSVSTLKIQRTERGDSAVYLCASSLTRLGEGGELFFGEGSRLTVL.

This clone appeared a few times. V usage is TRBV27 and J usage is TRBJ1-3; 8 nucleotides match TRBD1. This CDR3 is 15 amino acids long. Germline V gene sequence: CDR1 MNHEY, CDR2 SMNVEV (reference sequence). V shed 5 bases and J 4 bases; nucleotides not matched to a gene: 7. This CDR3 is CASSPGRGQGNTIYF. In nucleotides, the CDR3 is TGTGCCAGCAGTCCGGGCAGGGGGCAAGGAAACACCATATATTTT.

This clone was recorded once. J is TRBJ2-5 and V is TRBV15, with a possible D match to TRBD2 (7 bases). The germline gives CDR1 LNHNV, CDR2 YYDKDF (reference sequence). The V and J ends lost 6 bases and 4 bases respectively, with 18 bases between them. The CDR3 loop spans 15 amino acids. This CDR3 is CATRPSGGAGETQYF. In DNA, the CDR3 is TGTGCCACCAGACCCTCGGGGGGCGCGGGAGAGACCCAGTACTTC.

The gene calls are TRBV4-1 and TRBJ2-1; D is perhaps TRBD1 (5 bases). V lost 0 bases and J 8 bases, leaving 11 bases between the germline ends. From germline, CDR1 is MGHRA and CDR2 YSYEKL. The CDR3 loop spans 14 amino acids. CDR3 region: CASSQDRKGDEQFF. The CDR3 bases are TGCGCCAGCAGCCAAGATCGTAAAGGGGATGAGCAGTTCTTC.

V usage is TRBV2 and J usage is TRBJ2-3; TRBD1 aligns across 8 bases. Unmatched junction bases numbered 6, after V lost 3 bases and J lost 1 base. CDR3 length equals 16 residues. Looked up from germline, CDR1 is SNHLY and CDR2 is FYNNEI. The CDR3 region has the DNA TGTGCCAGCAGTGATGGGGCGGGACAGGGCACAGATACGCAGTATTTT. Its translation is CASSDGAGQGTDTQYF.

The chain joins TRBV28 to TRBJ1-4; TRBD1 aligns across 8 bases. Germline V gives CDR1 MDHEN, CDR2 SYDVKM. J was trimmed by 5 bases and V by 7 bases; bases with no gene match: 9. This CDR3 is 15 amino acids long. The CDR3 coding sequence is TGTGCCAGCATACGCGGTGGACAGGGCAATGAAAAACTGTTTTTT. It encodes CASIRGGQGNEKLFF. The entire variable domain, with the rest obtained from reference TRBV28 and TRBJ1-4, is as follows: DVKVTQSSRYLVKRTGEKVFLECVQDMDHENMFWYRQDPGLGLRLIYFSYDVKMKEKGDIPEGYSVSREKKERFSLILESASTNQTSMYLCASIRGGQGNEKLFFGSGTQLSVL.

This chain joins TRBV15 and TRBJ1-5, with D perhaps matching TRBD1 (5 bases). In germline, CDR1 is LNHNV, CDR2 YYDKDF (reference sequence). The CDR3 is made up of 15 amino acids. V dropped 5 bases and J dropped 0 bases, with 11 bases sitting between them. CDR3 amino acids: CATSLGGYSNQPQHF. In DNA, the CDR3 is TGTGCCACCAGCCTCGGGGGGTATAGCAATCAGCCCCAGCATTTT.

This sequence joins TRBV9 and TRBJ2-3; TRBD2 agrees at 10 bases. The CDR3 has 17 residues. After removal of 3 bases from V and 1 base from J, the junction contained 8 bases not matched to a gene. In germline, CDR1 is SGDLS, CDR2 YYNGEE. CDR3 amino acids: CASSAQVGLAGTDTQYF. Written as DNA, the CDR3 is TGTGCCAGCAGCGCTCAAGTAGGACTAGCGGGCACAGATACGCAGTATTTT.